What follows describes a single TCR beta chain. Its antigen is as yet unknown. All donors were healthy HIV-negative adults lacking recent acute infections or vaccinations. This entry is derived from a study of shared clonotypes between healthy human individuals. Study-wide points: The authors sampled blood alone, and tissue repertoires likely differ.

Germline assignment: CDR1 SGHAT and CDR2 FQNNGV. The CDR3 totals 18 residues. Between the trimmed V and J ends, which lost 0 bases and 7 bases, there was a span of 25 bases. Ten immunoSEQ deep assay plates were used by the authors to sequence unsorted PBMC DNA. The repertoire was sequenced with immunoSEQ multiplex PCR; TCRdb's copy has only in-frame clones and lacks some. Of about 490,000 clones listed, over 60% are singletons. The chain uses TRBV11-2 and TRBJ2-7; D might be TRBD2 (5 bases). The sample was PBMCs. The TCR sequence derives from a woman aged 40 to 50 in good health. Some clones in this sample may be carry-over from other donors' samples. CDR3 coding DNA: TGTGCCAGCAGCTTAGAGGGCGGGTATAGCGTACCTGGTGGGGAGCAGTACTTC. Translation gives CASSLEGGYSVPGGEQYF.